Sequencing of this T cell receptor (beta chain) was carried out in a study of T-cell memory formation after mild COVID-19. Using its own MiXCR run on the 5' RACE reads, TCRdb lists one record per CDR3 protein. The sample has 430,000 or so distinct CDR3 sequences; about 23% are singletons. Sequencing was done on a sample of PBMCs or a T cell subset sorted from them (not recorded which). The TCR was taken from an adult woman who had mild COVID-19 (a few samples of this study predate the infection). Cell type and time point are not known.

CDR3 nucleotide sequence: TGCAGTGCCCATCGTGCGGGAGTAAGATACAATGAGCAGTTCTTC. Translating gives CSAHRAGVRYNEQFF. The chain links TRBV20-1 to TRBJ2-1; the match to TRBD2 covers 7 bases. CDR3 length: 15 residues. Germline V gene data show CDR1 as DFQATT and CDR2 as SNEGSKA (reference sequence). V gave up 6 bases and J gave up 4 bases; unmatched junction bases: 12.